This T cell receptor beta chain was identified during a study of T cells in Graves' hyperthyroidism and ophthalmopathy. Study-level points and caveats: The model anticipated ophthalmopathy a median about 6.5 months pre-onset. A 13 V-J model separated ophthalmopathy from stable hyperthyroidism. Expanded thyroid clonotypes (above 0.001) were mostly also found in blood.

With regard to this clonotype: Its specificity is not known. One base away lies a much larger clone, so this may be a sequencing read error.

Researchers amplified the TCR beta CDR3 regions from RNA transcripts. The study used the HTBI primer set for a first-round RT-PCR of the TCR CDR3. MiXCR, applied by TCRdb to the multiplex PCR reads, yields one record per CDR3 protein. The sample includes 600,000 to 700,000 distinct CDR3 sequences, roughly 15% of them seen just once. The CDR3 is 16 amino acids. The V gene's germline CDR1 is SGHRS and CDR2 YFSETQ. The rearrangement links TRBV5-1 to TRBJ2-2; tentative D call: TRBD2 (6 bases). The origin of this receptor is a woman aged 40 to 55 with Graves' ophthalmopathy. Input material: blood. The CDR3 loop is CATQPLGMPNTGGLFF. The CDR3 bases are TGCGCCACTCAGCCCTTGGGTATGCCGAACACCGGGGGGCTGTTTTTT.